This TCR beta chain appears in the sequencing data of a study of blood T cell repertoires in COVID-19. Study-wide context: Whether acute or convalescent, the COVID-19 samples came from the United States, Italy and Spain. T cells, B-cell-depleted T cells, or PBMCs supplied cDNA or gDNA.

The CDR3 has 13 residues. Germline values: CDR1 LNHDA, CDR2 SQIVND (reference sequence). V gave up 7 bases and J gave up 1 base, with 10 bases separating them. Authors' data handling: Nucleated cell number was recorded as an estimate derived from reference gene primer amplification. The assay was immunoSEQ multiplex PCR, and TCRdb's table has in-frame clones only and misses some. That table is the source of V, J and clone size, and D and trimming were worked out from the DNA. This table has approximately 250,000 clones, about 85% appearing once. The clonotype originates from a middle-aged man with acute or convalescent COVID-19. The V call is TRBV19, the J call TRBJ1-1; D is unresolved. Source material: peripheral blood. CDR3 DNA: TGTGCCAGTATCTTTAGCGGGAACACTGAAGCTTTCTTT. Amino acid sequence: CASIFSGNTEAFF.